These 20 T cell receptor beta chains came from one sample sequenced in a study of T-cell reconstitution after alpha-beta-depleted transplantation in children. The TCRbeta library incorporated unique molecular identifiers. TCRdb fed the PCR reads into MiXCR, producing one record per CDR3 protein. The table shows 450,000 to 500,000 distinct CDR3 sequences, with around 12% occurring only once. The sample here was PBMCs from the stem cell graft donor, taken from the stem cell graft. These receptors all stem from a human donor who donated a stem cell graft to a child with combined immunodeficiency.

This rearrangement joins TRBV24-1 to TRBJ2-3; D not resolved. This CDR3 is built from 14 residues. Looked up from germline, CDR1 is KGHDR and CDR2 is SFDVKD. Trimming took off 1 base at V and 3 bases at J, with 7 bases between the two ends. In DNA form, the CDR3 reads TGTGCCACCAGTGATTTAGAAGGGACAGATACGCAGTATTTT. Encoded protein: CATSDLEGTDTQYF.

The table lists this clonotype with a few counts. V is TRBV12-3 or TRBV12-4 and J is TRBJ2-7, with D possibly TRBD2 on 6 matching bases. Trimming stripped 5 bases from V and 3 bases from J, with 14 bases between. There are 14 residues in the CDR3. CDR3 in DNA: TGTGCCAGCAGTCCTCGGAGGGCCGGCTACGAGCAGTACTTC. This sequence encodes CASSPRRAGYEQYF.

This clonotype was detected ten times or more. The rearrangement links TRBV4-3 to TRBJ2-1; 12 bases are shared with TRBD2. J was trimmed by 9 bases and V by 4 bases; bases with no gene match: 7. Germline-derived CDR1 and CDR2 are LGHNA and YSLEER. CDR3 size: 15 residues. The CDR3 sequence is CASSLGTSGGSEQFF. The CDR3 DNA follows: TGCGCCAGCAGCCTTGGTACTAGCGGGGGGAGTGAGCAGTTCTTC.

This clonotype was counted only a few times. This chain connects TRBV12-3 or TRBV12-4 to TRBJ2-2; D possibly corresponds to TRBD2 (6 bases). V shed 1 base and J shed 4 bases, with 13 bases lying between them. The CDR3 spans 16 residues. The CDR3 DNA reads as TGTGCCAGCAGTTTAGGGCAGGGAGGCGTCACCGGGGAGCTGTTTTTT. Translating gives CASSLGQGGVTGELFF.

The rearrangement joins TRBV18 to TRBJ2-1, with TRBD1 matching 10 bases. Germline values: CDR1 KGHSH, CDR2 LQKENI. The CDR3 covers 17 residues. Losses at the gene ends were 6 bases for V and 5 bases for J; bases not matched to a gene: 13. CDR3 loop: CASSSTPGQGRNNEQFF. The CDR3 nucleotides are TGTGCCAGCTCCTCTACTCCGGGACAGGGGCGGAACAATGAGCAGTTCTTC.

This clonotype was found many times. The V and J genes are TRBV12-3 or TRBV12-4 and TRBJ1-5; D not resolved. The CDR3 loop spans 14 amino acids. V gave up 7 bases and J gave up 1 base, with 11 bases separating them. The CDR3 sequence is CASTLDWSNQPQHF. For the CDR3, the DNA is TGTGCCAGCACCTTGGACTGGAGCAATCAGCCCCAGCATTTT.

This clonotype came up many times. The V call is TRBV15, the J call TRBJ2-2; a possible D gene is TRBD1 (6 bases). Germline assignment: CDR1 LNHNV and CDR2 YYDKDF (reference sequence). Deletions cut 0 bases from V and 4 bases from J, with 12 bases between. The CDR3 is 16 residues long. CDR3 amino acids: CATSRDKTGPTGELFF. The CDR3 DNA reads TGTGCCACCAGCAGAGATAAGACAGGCCCCACCGGGGAGCTGTTTTTT.

The sample holds many counts of this clonotype. The chain uses TRBV6-5 and TRBJ2-1; 7 bases agree with TRBD2. The CDR3 extends over 16 amino acids. J gave up 3 bases and V 2 bases, and 7 bases lay outside the gene matches. Germline V gene sequence: CDR1 MNHEY, CDR2 SVGAGI. In nucleotides, the CDR3 is TGTGCCAGCAGTTACCTCTGGCGGGAGAACTACAATGAGCAGTTCTTC. It is translated as CASSYLWRENYNEQFF.

This clonotype was seen more than once but under ten times. This chain links TRBV28 with TRBJ1-2, with a tentative D call TRBD1 (5 bases). Germline V gives CDR1 MDHEN, CDR2 SYDVKM. This CDR3 spans 14 amino acids. V gave up 5 bases and J gave up 8 bases, with 18 bases separating them. CDR3 in DNA: TGTGCCAGCAGTCCCCACGGCCAAGGGGCCGGCTACACCTTC. It specifies CASSPHGQGAGYTF.

This clonotype has only a few counts. The J gene is TRBJ2-2, the V gene TRBV20-1, with a weak D call TRBD2 (5 bases). The V gene lost 6 bases and the J gene lost 3 bases, with 8 bases spanning the gap. The CDR3 covers 12 residues. Germline loops: CDR1 DFQATT, CDR2 SNEGSKA (reference sequence). The DNA of the CDR3 is TGCAGTGCCCTGAGGGACACCGGGGAGCTGTTTTTT. Protein sequence: CSALRDTGELFF.

There are a few counts of this clonotype. V gene TRBV5-1 combines with J gene TRBJ2-7; D is perhaps TRBD1 or TRBD2 (5 bases each). CDR1 and CDR2 (germline): SGHRS, YFSETQ. The CDR3 totals 14 residues. V shed 4 bases and J shed 2 bases, with 13 bases lying between them. The CDR3 coding sequence is TGCGCCAGCAGCCAGGGACCTGCCACCTACGAGCAGTACTTC. It encodes CASSQGPATYEQYF.

This clonotype was seen more than once but under ten times. The rearrangement uses TRBV20-1 and TRBJ1-1, with D unclear. V was clipped by 0 bases and J by 1 base, with 9 bases between them. The length of the CDR3 is 14 residues. Germline V lookup: CDR1 DFQATT, CDR2 SNEGSKA (reference sequence). The CDR3 reads CSARDLAANTEAFF. CDR3 bases: TGCAGTGCTAGAGATCTGGCAGCGAACACTGAAGCTTTCTTT.

The table lists this clonotype with a few counts. The chain couples TRBV7-9 to TRBJ2-7, with unresolved D. CDR3 length equals 11 residues. The germline V gene encodes CDR1 SEHNR and CDR2 FQNEAQ (reference sequence). The ends were cut back, 4 bases at V and 7 bases at J, with 8 bases in the middle. DNA for the CDR3: TGTGCCAGCAGCTCCCACTTTGAGCAGTACTTC. This gives the protein CASSSHFEQYF.

This clonotype has a count of ten or more. CDR3 DNA: TGTGCCAGCCAACATGGGAATGAGCAGTTCTTC. Translation gives CASQHGNEQFF. The chain joins TRBV12-3 or TRBV12-4 to TRBJ2-1, with D unresolved. The CDR3 is made up of 11 amino acids. V was cut by 8 bases and J by 7 bases, with 9 bases left in between.

This clonotype has just a few counts. The V and J genes are TRBV20-1 and TRBJ2-5; 8 nucleotides align to TRBD1. There are 13 residues in the CDR3. Unmatched junction bases numbered 7, after V lost 5 bases and J lost 5 bases. The germline CDR1 and CDR2 sequences are DFQATT and SNEGSKA (reference sequence). The CDR3 sequence is CSAHLRDRETQYF. DNA of the CDR3: TGCAGTGCTCACCTCCGGGACAGGGAGACCCAGTACTTC.

This clonotype was seen ten or more times. The rearrangement links TRBV13 to TRBJ1-5; TRBD1 matches at 7 bases. Germline loops: CDR1 PRHDT, CDR2 FYEKMQ (reference sequence). The trim removed 0 bases at V and 6 bases at J, leaving 8 bases unmatched. This CDR3 spans 16 amino acids. CDR3 nucleotides: TGTGCCAGCAGCTTAGGAGCGAGGGGGCGAGGTCAGCCCCAGCATTTT. It is translated as CASSLGARGRGQPQHF. Based on the CDR3 plus reference TRBV13 and TRBJ1-5, the full variable domain is AAGVIQSPRHLIKEKRETATLKCYPIPRHDTVYWYQQGPGQDPQFLISFYEKMQSDKGSIPDRFSAQQFSDYHSELNMSSLELGDSALYFCASSLGARGRGQPQHFGDGTRLSIL.

The rearrangement uses TRBV9 and TRBJ1-1; D gene uncertain. The CDR3 contains 14 residues. Germline CDR1 SGDLS, CDR2 YYNGEE. V lost 3 bases, J lost 4 bases, and 13 bases lay in between. CDR3 DNA: TGTGCCAGCAGCGAGCAAGTCGGAAGCACTGAAGCTTTCTTT. Translating it yields CASSEQVGSTEAFF. Full variable domain (missing parts from reference TRBV9 and TRBJ1-1): DSGVTQTPKHLITATGQRVTLRCSPRSGDLSVYWYQQSLDQGLQFLIQYYNGEERAKGNILERFSAQQFPDLHSELNLSSLELGDSALYFCASSEQVGSTEAFFGQGTRLTVV.

J is TRBJ2-1 and V is TRBV10-3; TRBD2 matches at 9 bases. Germline CDR1 is ENHRY and CDR2 is SYGVKD. The CDR3 spans 16 residues. After removal of 9 bases from V and 4 bases from J, the junction contained 13 bases not matched to a gene. CDR3 in DNA: TGTGCCATGGCCCCGACTAGCGGAGAAGCTTACAATGAGCAGTTCTTC. Translated, it gives CAMAPTSGEAYNEQFF.

Many counts were recorded for this clonotype. The V gene is TRBV20-1, the J gene TRBJ2-3; 7 nucleotides line up with TRBD2. The V segment lost 6 bases and the J segment 6 bases; nucleotides outside the gene matches: 9. Germline CDR1 is DFQATT and CDR2 is SNEGSKA (reference sequence). This CDR3 has 13 amino acids. CDR3 DNA sequence: TGCAGTGCAAGTACCCCACTAGCGGATACGCAGTATTTT. Its protein is CSASTPLADTQYF.

This clonotype was observed at least ten times. One junction end disagrees with the germline gene, perhaps due to a read error. V usage is TRBV12-3 or TRBV12-4 and J usage is TRBJ2-5; TRBD1 might be the D (6 bases). The CDR3 has 13 residues. CDR3 in DNA: TGTGCCAGCACTTTACAGGGTTGGGAGACCCAGTACTTC. It codes for CASTLQGWETQYF.